This T cell receptor (beta chain) appears in the sequencing data of a study of regulatory T cells in long-lasting Graves disease. Overall study findings and caveats: Analysis covered peripheral blood alone, not thyroid tissue.

This clonotype was counted once. Its specificity is not known. The junction differs from germline at one of its ends, possibly a read error. As for time point: newly diagnosed GD, antithyroid drugs for less than 3 months. PBMC RNA was the source of the TCR library. Clinicians diagnosed Graves' disease using American Thyroid Association guidelines. CDR3 regions were amplified by Arm-PCR using iRepertoire HTBI primers to build TCR beta libraries. One entry per CDR3 protein results from TCRdb running MiXCR on the multiplex PCR reads. The data hold approximately 360,000 distinct CDR3 sequences, with around 11% observed a single time. The same specimen was also included in a second study, on T cells in Graves' hyperthyroidism and ophthalmopathy. That source notes: Primed by the HTBI set, a first-round RT-PCR was run on the TCR CDR3.

This TCR was recovered from a woman between 18 and 29 years old with Graves disease. This sample comprised peripheral blood mononuclear cells (PBMCs), obtained at new diagnosis, from a patient treated with antithyroid drugs.

Here the CDR3 DNA reads TGTGCCAGCAGCTTCCTCCAACTAGCGCGGGAGATAAGCTTC. Translated: CASSFLQLAREISF. The chain combines TRBV5-6 with TRBJ2-7, with 7 bases aligning to TRBD2. Germline lookup yields CDR1 SGHDT and CDR2 YYEEEE. The CDR3 covers 14 residues.